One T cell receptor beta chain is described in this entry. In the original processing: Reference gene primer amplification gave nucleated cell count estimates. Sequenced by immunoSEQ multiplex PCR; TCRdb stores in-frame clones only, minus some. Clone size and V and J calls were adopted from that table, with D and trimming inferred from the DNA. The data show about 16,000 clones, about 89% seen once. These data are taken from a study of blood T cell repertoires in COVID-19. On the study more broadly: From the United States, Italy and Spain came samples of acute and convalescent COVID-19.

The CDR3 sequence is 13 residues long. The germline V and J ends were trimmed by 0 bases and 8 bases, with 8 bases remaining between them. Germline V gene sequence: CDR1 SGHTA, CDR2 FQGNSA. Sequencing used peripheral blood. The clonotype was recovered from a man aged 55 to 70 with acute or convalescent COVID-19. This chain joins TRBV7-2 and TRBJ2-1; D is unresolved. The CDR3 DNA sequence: TGTGCCAGCAGCTTAGCGACTTTGCATGAGCAGTTCTTC. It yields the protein CASSLATLHEQFF. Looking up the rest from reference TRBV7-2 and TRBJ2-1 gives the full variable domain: GAGVSQSPSNKVTEKGKDVELRCDPISGHTALYWYRQSLGQGLEFLIYFQGNSAPDKSGLPSDRFSAERTGGSVSTLTIQRTQQEDSAVYLCASSLATLHEQFFGPGTRLTVL.